Each of the 26 T cell receptor beta chains below was sequenced from the same sample in a study of blood T cell repertoires in COVID-19. Some clones are missing from TCRdb's copy, which holds only in-frame ones; the method was immunoSEQ multiplex PCR. The data show under 250,000 clones, approximately 89% seen once. The sample comprised peripheral blood. These receptor sequences come from a woman in her forties with acute or convalescent COVID-19.

V is TRBV5-1 and J is TRBJ1-2, with unresolved D. The CDR3 consists of 13 residues. Trimming took 3 bases from V and 2 from J, leaving 8 bases between them. Germline V gene sequence: CDR1 SGHRS, CDR2 YFSETQ. The CDR3 DNA reads TGCGCCAGCAGCTCCCGGGAGAACTATGGCTACACCTTC. Its protein is CASSSRENYGYTF.

This chain connects TRBV7-2 to TRBJ1-1; a weak D match, TRBD1 (6 bases). The CDR3 has 15 residues. Trimming removed 4 bases at V and 1 base at J, with 13 bases between. The germline V gene has CDR1 SGHTA and CDR2 FQGNSA. DNA of the CDR3: TGTGCCAGCAGCTCACAGGGTTCCGGGAACACTGAAGCTTTCTTT. Its protein product is CASSSQGSGNTEAFF.

This clone was counted a single time. The chain joins TRBV28 to TRBJ1-1; no definite D call. Germline CDR1 reads MDHEN; CDR2 reads SYDVKM. This CDR3 region has 11 residues. Trimming removed 7 bases at V and 8 bases at J, with 11 bases between. The DNA of the CDR3 is TGTGCCAGCACCTCCTCCAGGGAAGCTTTCTTT. It is translated as CASTSSREAFF.

V usage is TRBV7-8 and J usage is TRBJ1-4; TRBD1 might be the D (6 bases). The V gene lost 5 bases and the J gene lost 7 bases, with 17 bases spanning the gap. The CDR3 loop spans 15 amino acids. The germline gives CDR1 SGHVS, CDR2 FQNEAQ. This chain's CDR3 is CASSQPKGGVEKLFF. Here the CDR3 DNA reads TGTGCCAGCAGCCAGCCGAAAGGGGGAGTTGAAAAACTGTTTTTT.

This chain links TRBV7-2 with TRBJ2-2; 7 nucleotides match TRBD2. The germline CDR1 and CDR2 sequences are SGHTA and FQGNSA. This CDR3 has 13 amino acids. The ends lost 5 bases at V and 9 bases at J; junction bases unmatched: 6. DNA for the CDR3: TGTGCCAGCAGCCCTCCGGGGGGTTGGGAGCTGTTTTTT. Translating gives CASSPPGGWELFF.

This chain connects TRBV5-4 to TRBJ2-5; D perhaps matches TRBD2 (6 bases). The germline gives CDR1 SGHNT, CDR2 YYREEE (reference sequence). Between the trimmed V and J ends, which lost 1 base and 2 bases, there was a span of 15 bases. The CDR3 is 16 residues long. The CDR3 DNA reads as TGTGCCAGCAGCTTGCACCGGGGGACCCCTCAAGAGACCCAGTACTTC. Its translation is CASSLHRGTPQETQYF.

The CDR3 DNA follows: TGCGCCAGCAGGTTAGGACAGGGGGCTGAAGAGCAGTACGTC. Protein sequence: CASRLGQGAEEQYV. The chain is built from TRBV10-2 and TRBJ2-7; TRBD1 agrees at 11 bases. The CDR3 contains 14 residues. Germline V gene data show CDR1 as WSHSY and CDR2 as SAAADI. The J segment lost 7 bases and the V segment lost 6 bases, leaving 8 bases of the junction unmatched.

This rearrangement joins TRBV7-3 to TRBJ2-2; possibly TRBD1 for D (6 bases). V lost 7 bases and J 0 bases, leaving 9 bases between the germline ends. This CDR3 region has 14 residues. Germline V lookup: CDR1 SGHTA, CDR2 FQGTGA. DNA for the CDR3: TGTGCCAGCATGGGGGCCCCGAACACCGGGGAGCTGTTTTTT. It codes for CASMGAPNTGELFF.

The chain couples TRBV5-1 to TRBJ2-6, with 10 bases identical to TRBD1. The CDR3 has 19 residues. The ends lost 4 bases at V and 0 bases at J; junction bases unmatched: 10. CDR1 and CDR2 (germline): SGHRS, YFSETQ. In DNA, the CDR3 is TGCGCCAGCAGCCCTGGACAGGGGGTTGTTAGCTCTGGGGCCAACGTCCTGACTTTC. Protein: CASSPGQGVVSSGANVLTF.

The genes are TRBV5-1 and TRBJ2-1; possible D gene TRBD1, 7 bases. From germline, CDR1 is SGHRS and CDR2 YFSETQ. This CDR3 has 16 amino acids. Trimming shortened V by 3 bases and J by 8 bases, and 21 bases separated the two germline ends. The chain's CDR3 is CASSWTGPAGGDEQFF. CDR3 DNA sequence: TGCGCCAGCAGCTGGACAGGCCCGGCCGGGGGCGATGAGCAGTTCTTC.

The rearrangement links TRBV19 to TRBJ1-5; the D is unclear. The CDR3 length is 15 residues. V dropped 5 bases and J dropped 4 bases, with 15 bases sitting between them. Germline values: CDR1 LNHDA, CDR2 SQIVND (reference sequence). The CDR3 DNA reads TGTGCCAGTAGTCCCCCCCCGGGTGGGAATCAGCCCCAGCATTTT. It codes for CASSPPPGGNQPQHF.

V gene TRBV24-1 combines with J gene TRBJ1-2, with D maybe TRBD1 (5 bases). Trimming stripped 3 bases from V and 4 bases from J, with 8 bases between. Germline V gene lookup returns CDR1 KGHDR and CDR2 SFDVKD. CDR3 size: 13 residues. DNA for the CDR3: TGTGCCACCAGTGATGCAGGGATCTATGGCTACACCTTC. Translated: CATSDAGIYGYTF.

The chain has TRBV5-5 and TRBJ1-1; D gene ambiguous. Germline V gene data show CDR1 as SGHKS and CDR2 as YYEKEE (reference sequence). The V end was cut by 0 bases, the J end by 4 bases, with 10 bases between. The CDR3 spans 14 residues. The CDR3 bases are TGTGCCAGCAGCTTGGACGCCCGGGGCACTGAAGCTTTCTTT. Protein sequence: CASSLDARGTEAFF.

V gene TRBV6-1 combines with J gene TRBJ1-4; TRBD1 might be the D (5 bases). CDR3 size: 16 residues. V was trimmed by 0 bases and J by 13 bases, leaving 21 bases between them. The germline CDR1 and CDR2 sequences are MNHNS and SASEGT. CDR3 amino acids: CASSEALDGPTGGLFF. The DNA of the CDR3 is TGTGCCAGCAGTGAAGCCTTGGATGGACCAACCGGGGGACTGTTTTTT.

The V call is TRBV2, the J call TRBJ1-4, with TRBD1 identical over 7 bases. Germline CDR1 reads SNHLY; CDR2 reads FYNNEI. This CDR3 region has 14 residues. With 5 bases clipped from V and 5 bases from J, the junction kept 5 bases outside the gene matches. In nucleotides, the CDR3 is TGTGCCAGCAGTCGACAGGGCCTGAATGAAAAACTGTTTTTT. It specifies CASSRQGLNEKLFF.

This chain joins TRBV19 and TRBJ2-5, with TRBD1 matching over 9 bases. The CDR3 spans 13 residues. Unmatched junction bases numbered 1, after V lost 5 bases and J lost 3 bases. Germline V gene sequence: CDR1 LNHDA, CDR2 SQIVND (reference sequence). CDR3 DNA sequence: TGTGCCAGTAGTGGGGACAGGGAAGAGACCCAGTACTTC. Translated: CASSGDREETQYF.

This chain uses TRBV27 with TRBJ1-2, with TRBD1 as a possible D gene (5 bases). This CDR3 has 12 residues. V was clipped by 4 bases and J by 8 bases, with 11 bases between them. Per germline, CDR1 MNHEY and CDR2 SMNVEV (reference sequence). CDR3 bases: TGTGCCAGCAGTTATCAGGGAAAGGGCTACACCTTC. It translates to CASSYQGKGYTF.

The CDR3 is CATSDFPTSGGAIEQFF. The CDR3 coding sequence is TGTGCCACCAGTGATTTCCCGACTAGCGGGGGGGCGATTGAGCAGTTCTTC. The chain employs TRBV24-1 and TRBJ2-1; 14 nucleotides agree with TRBD2. Germline loops: CDR1 KGHDR, CDR2 SFDVKD. CDR3 length equals 17 residues. V lost 1 base and J lost 9; bases outside the gene matches: 7.

The chain couples TRBV7-8 to TRBJ1-5; the match to TRBD1 covers 7 bases. This CDR3 spans 15 amino acids. V lost 5 bases and J lost 1; bases outside the gene matches: 5. Germline V gene data show CDR1 as SGHVS and CDR2 as FQNEAQ. CDR3: CASSITGVSNQPQHF. CDR3 in DNA: TGTGCCAGCAGCATAACAGGGGTAAGCAATCAGCCCCAGCATTTT. Full variable domain (missing parts from reference TRBV7-8 and TRBJ1-5): GAGVSQSPRYKVAKRGQDVALRCDPISGHVSLFWYQQALGQGPEFLTYFQNEAQLDKSGLPSDRFFAERPEGSVSTLKIQRTQQEDSAVYLCASSITGVSNQPQHFGDGTRLSIL.

The chain uses TRBV24-1 and TRBJ2-1, with TRBD2 matching over 8 bases. Germline V gene data show CDR1 as KGHDR and CDR2 as SFDVKD. The CDR3 sequence is 15 residues long. The V segment lost 2 bases and the J segment 6 bases; nucleotides outside the gene matches: 5. Here the CDR3 reads CATSDSSGLVNEQFF. The CDR3 DNA sequence: TGTGCCACCAGTGATTCCTCGGGACTAGTCAATGAGCAGTTCTTC.

The DNA of the CDR3 is TGTGCCAGCAGGCGTGGGCCAGGGGAGGGTTCCTATGGCTACACCTTC. Its protein is CASRRGPGEGSYGYTF. This sequence joins TRBV9 and TRBJ1-2; a possible D gene is TRBD1 (6 bases). From germline, CDR1 is SGDLS and CDR2 YYNGEE. The length of the CDR3 is 16 residues. Trimming took off 5 bases at V and 4 bases at J, with 21 bases between the two ends. The full variable domain, in which reference TRBV9 and TRBJ1-2 provide the parts outside the CDR3, is DSGVTQTPKHLITATGQRVTLRCSPRSGDLSVYWYQQSLDQGLQFLIQYYNGEERAKGNILERFSAQQFPDLHSELNLSSLELGDSALYFCASRRGPGEGSYGYTFGSGTRLTVV.

The rearrangement joins TRBV3-1 (or the pseudogene TRBV3-2) to TRBJ2-1; 7 bases match TRBD1. Trimming removed 3 bases from V and 7 bases from J; junction bases left unmatched: 9. The CDR3 contains 15 residues. Germline CDR1 is LGHDT and CDR2 is YNNKEL (reference sequence). The CDR3 nucleotides read TGTGCCAGCAGCCAGGCCACACAGGGGCGAAATGAGCAGTTCTTC. Translation gives CASSQATQGRNEQFF.

This chain joins TRBV5-6 and TRBJ1-2, with a weak D call TRBD1 (5 bases). CDR3 length: 15 residues. Germline V CDR1 and CDR2: SGHDT, YYEEEE. The germline V and J ends were trimmed by 0 bases and 6 bases, with 15 bases remaining between them. The CDR3 coding sequence is TGTGCCAGCAGCTTGGTCTGGCAGGGTCTTGATGGCTACACCTTC. Its protein is CASSLVWQGLDGYTF.

In DNA, the CDR3 is TGTGCCACCGGGGAGAGGGGAGGACAGCCCCAGCATTTT. Translation: CATGERGGQPQHF. The rearrangement joins TRBV10-3 to TRBJ1-5; tentatively, D is TRBD1 (5 bases). The CDR3 has 13 residues. The germline V gene has CDR1 ENHRY and CDR2 SYGVKD. V was pared by 10 bases and J by 7 bases, with 17 bases between.

V gene TRBV12-3 or TRBV12-4 combines with J gene TRBJ1-3; 8 nucleotides align to TRBD1. With 5 bases clipped from V and 4 bases from J, the junction kept 1 base outside the gene matches. This CDR3 is built from 13 residues. The CDR3 DNA reads TGTGCCAGCAGTCGGACAGGGGGAAACACCATATATTTT. It codes for CASSRTGGNTIYF.

This sequence joins TRBV5-6 and TRBJ1-2; TRBD1 aligns across 10 bases. The germline gives CDR1 SGHDT, CDR2 YYEEEE. V shed 5 bases, J shed 0 bases, and the junction held 4 bases outside the gene matches. The CDR3 length is 15 residues. CDR3 nucleotides: TGTGCCAGCAGACCGACAGGGGGCCCTAACTATGGCTACACCTTC. Translating gives CASRPTGGPNYGYTF.